The entry below gives a single T cell receptor (beta chain) sequence along with its context. The antigen remains undetermined. Primers for the PCR totalled 60 Vbeta and 13 Jbeta. As handled by the study authors: In a later analysis, roughly 11 million of some 80 million unique beta chains occurred in at least two donors. TCRdb's copy holds only in-frame clones and misses some; the assay was immunoSEQ multiplex PCR. V and J calls and clone size come straight from that table; D and trimming were deduced from the DNA. This table has 200,000 to 250,000 clones, almost 80% appearing once. The CDR3 contains 15 residues. Germline CDR1 is MDHEN and CDR2 is SYDVKM. Trimming at V came to 7 bases and at J to 2 bases, leaving 10 bases not matched to a gene. The data were taken from a study of cytomegalovirus exposure and HLA in healthy donors. Overall study context: The Caucasian-associated ancestry cluster contained 81% of the approximately 410 genotyped donors. Whole-study findings and limits: Data from an earlier analysis indicated that most TCR beta V segments were productive either about 87% or about 30% of the time.

Sequencing was done on a sample of PBMCs. The chain couples TRBV28 to TRBJ2-7; 8 bases match TRBD2. This clonotype originated in a male donor in good health and CMV-seronegative. The CDR3 DNA sequence: TGTGCCAGCACCGTCCTCGGGACTAGACCCTACGAGCAGTACTTC. The encoded protein is CASTVLGTRPYEQYF.